These 22 T cell receptor beta chains share one sample of origin, sequenced in a study of CD8 T cells in Susac syndrome (dated by TCRdb to about 2019). The method behind the library was the immunoSEQ multiplex PCR assay. RNA was extracted using the RNeasy kit, and about 0.45 to 1 ug of the RNA was reverse transcribed with random hexamers. The raw public data were reprocessed by TCRdb itself: fastp quality trimming at Q25, MiXCR clonotype calling, in-frame beta chains only. Merged by CDR3 protein, the rows form single entries marked with the most common genes and DNA. The sample data list under 200,000 distinct CDR3 sequences, and 90% to 95% of these were observed just once. The ten top clones hold 0.1% to 0.13% of the sample. Sequenced: CD4+ T cells from PBMCs. The origin of the receptors is a human donor with Susac syndrome.

The chain combines TRBV7-9 with TRBJ1-6, with 7 bases that match TRBD1. The V segment lost 2 bases and the J segment 5 bases; nucleotides outside the gene matches: 3. In germline, CDR1 is SEHNR, CDR2 FQNEAQ (reference sequence). The CDR3 spans 15 residues. This CDR3 is CASSLTGQNNSPLHF. The CDR3 nucleotides are TGTGCCAGCAGCTTAACGGGACAGAATAATTCACCCCTCCACTTT.

The chain uses TRBV3-1 and TRBJ2-3; 7 nucleotides align to TRBD2. The CDR3 loop spans 12 amino acids. Germline-derived CDR1 and CDR2 are LGHDT and YNNKEL (reference sequence). Germline trimming cut 4 bases from V and 8 bases from J; bases unmatched to any gene: 3. This CDR3 reads CASSPGTITQYF. CDR3 nucleotide sequence: TGTGCCAGCAGCCCTGGGACTATTACGCAGTATTTT.

The chain joins TRBV12-3 or TRBV12-4 to TRBJ1-5, with D possibly being TRBD1 (6 bases). V lost 6 bases and J 3 bases, leaving 9 bases between the germline ends. The CDR3 has 13 residues. The CDR3 region is CASRRTVNQPQHF. CDR3 DNA sequence: TGTGCCAGCAGAAGGACAGTCAATCAGCCCCAGCATTTT.

J is TRBJ1-1 and V is TRBV20-1, with TRBD1 as a possible D gene (6 bases). This CDR3 spans 14 amino acids. Germline CDR1 and CDR2: DFQATT and SNEGSKA (reference sequence). Trimming took off 6 bases at V and 9 bases at J, with 23 bases between the two ends. The CDR3 nucleotides are TGCAGTGCCACTAACCGACAGGTTACAGGTAAAGCTTTCTTT. Amino acid sequence: CSATNRQVTGKAFF.

CDR3 protein: CASADGGRDYGYTF. In DNA, the CDR3 is TGTGCCAGCGCTGATGGGGGACGGGACTATGGCTACACCTTC. The chain carries TRBV6-1 and TRBJ1-2; perhaps TRBD1 as D (5 bases). The ends were cut back, 8 bases at V and 3 bases at J, with 16 bases in the middle. Germline values: CDR1 MNHNS, CDR2 SASEGT. This CDR3 is 14 amino acids long.

The chain employs TRBV11-1 and TRBJ2-5; D is unresolved. The CDR3 spans 14 residues. CDR1 and CDR2 (germline): SGHAT, FQDESV (reference sequence). V was clipped by 5 bases and J by 5 bases, with 15 bases between them. The CDR3 bases are TGTGCCAGCAGCCCTGGACGGGCCGATGAGACCCAGTACTTC. It translates to CASSPGRADETQYF.

This chain connects TRBV5-1 to TRBJ2-5, with D tentatively TRBD1 or TRBD2 (5 bases each). Germline values: CDR1 SGHRS, CDR2 YFSETQ. V was trimmed by 4 bases and J by 1 base, leaving 11 bases between them. The CDR3 is made up of 14 amino acids. This CDR3 reads CASSLGTRQETQYF. The CDR3 DNA follows: TGCGCCAGCAGCCTAGGGACCCGCCAAGAGACCCAGTACTTC.

A few counts support this clonotype. The CDR3 protein is CASSYGGGGGEGLDEQFF. The CDR3, as DNA: TGTGCCAGCAGTTATGGTGGCGGCGGGGGGGAAGGTCTCGATGAGCAGTTCTTC. This chain connects TRBV6-5 to TRBJ2-1, with 9 bases fitting TRBD2. The length of the CDR3 is 18 residues. Germline lookup yields CDR1 MNHEY and CDR2 SVGAGI. The J segment lost 8 bases and the V segment lost 3 bases, leaving 17 bases of the junction unmatched.

The chain has TRBV12-3 or TRBV12-4 and TRBJ1-5; 7 bases fit TRBD1. V trimming: 6 bases; J trimming: 3 bases; junction bases outside the gene matches: 8. CDR3 length equals 15 residues. The CDR3, as DNA: TGTGCCAGCAGCCCAGGGGGAGGGGACAATCAGCCCCAGCATTTT. The encoded protein is CASSPGGGDNQPQHF.

V gene TRBV6-6 combines with J gene TRBJ2-3; D may be TRBD1 (6 bases). The V gene's germline CDR1 is MNHNY and CDR2 SVGAGI (reference sequence). The CDR3 length is 13 residues. V was cut by 5 bases and J by 5 bases, with 11 bases left in between. DNA for the CDR3: TGTGCCAGCAGTGACCCACAGGGAGATACGCAGTATTTT. Protein: CASSDPQGDTQYF.

The CDR3 loop reads CSVEDLVPDYGYTF. The CDR3 DNA follows: TGCAGCGTTGAAGATCTAGTACCCGACTATGGCTACACCTTC. The chain links TRBV29-1 to TRBJ1-2, with D hard to call. The CDR3 runs 14 residues. Trimming removed 0 bases from V and 3 bases from J, with 11 bases in between. Germline V gives CDR1 SQVTM, CDR2 ANQGSEA.

The rearrangement joins TRBV7-2 to TRBJ2-5, with 10 positions matching TRBD1. Germline V gene sequence: CDR1 SGHTA, CDR2 FQGNSA. This CDR3 comprises 16 residues. The junction had 12 bases not matched to a gene; V was cut back by 5 bases and J by 6 bases. In DNA, the CDR3 is TGTGCCAGCAGCACCTCGACAGGGGGCTTGGGAAAGACCCAGTACTTC. Protein product: CASSTSTGGLGKTQYF.

V and J are TRBV7-2 and TRBJ2-7; unclear D gene. V lost 4 bases to trimming and J lost 5 bases, with 15 bases between them. CDR3 length: 14 residues. Germline V lookup: CDR1 SGHTA, CDR2 FQGNSA. For the CDR3, the DNA is TGTGCCAGCAGCTACCGGACCCTGGGCAACGAGCAGTACTTC. Its protein product is CASSYRTLGNEQYF. Looking up the rest from reference TRBV7-2 and TRBJ2-7 gives the full variable domain: GAGVSQSPSNKVTEKGKDVELRCDPISGHTALYWYRQSLGQGLEFLIYFQGNSAPDKSGLPSDRFSAERTGGSVSTLTIQRTQQEDSAVYLCASSYRTLGNEQYFGPGTRLTVT.

The chain employs TRBV30 and TRBJ1-5; 7 nucleotides align to TRBD1. The CDR3 length is 14 residues. Per germline, CDR1 GTSNPN and CDR2 SVGIG (reference sequence). Trimming took 0 bases from V and 9 from J; bases not matched to a gene: 8. The CDR3: CAWSVQGGPSPQHF. For the CDR3, the DNA is TGTGCCTGGAGTGTACAAGGGGGCCCGTCGCCCCAGCATTTT.

V gene TRBV20-1 combines with J gene TRBJ2-5; D remains unclear. Germline loops: CDR1 DFQATT, CDR2 SNEGSKA (reference sequence). V was cut by 5 bases and J by 5 bases, with 15 bases left in between. The CDR3 has 13 amino acids. This CDR3 reads CSASGPSRETQYF. The CDR3 DNA is TGCAGTGCTTCGGGTCCCTCTCGGGAGACCCAGTACTTC.

J is TRBJ2-1 and V is TRBV20-1; TRBD2 might be the D (5 bases). Germline V gene lookup returns CDR1 DFQATT and CDR2 SNEGSKA (reference sequence). V lost 5 bases, J lost 0 bases, and 11 bases lay in between. The CDR3 extends over 14 amino acids. This CDR3 reads CSAEGYSSYNEQFF. CDR3 sequence (DNA): TGCAGTGCTGAGGGCTACAGCTCCTACAATGAGCAGTTCTTC.

The chain links TRBV30 to TRBJ2-1, with 7 bases that match TRBD1. V dropped 4 bases and J dropped 5; count of bases not matched to a gene: 5. In germline, CDR1 is GTSNPN, CDR2 SVGIG (reference sequence). CDR3 length: 13 amino acids. CDR3 DNA sequence: TGTGCCTGGACCCAGGACAGGAACAATGAGCAGTTCTTC. Amino acids: CAWTQDRNNEQFF. Based on the CDR3 plus reference TRBV30 and TRBJ2-1, the full variable domain is SQTIHQWPATLVQPVGSPLSLECTVEGTSNPNLYWYRQAAGRGLQLLFYSVGIGQISSEVPQNLSASRPQDRQFILSSKKLLLSDSGFYLCAWTQDRNNEQFFGPGTRLTVL.

The V call is TRBV5-4, the J call TRBJ1-4; D possibly corresponds to TRBD1 (5 bases). In germline, CDR1 is SGHNT, CDR2 YYREEE (reference sequence). The CDR3 is 13 residues long. V dropped 1 base and J dropped 11 bases, with 12 bases sitting between them. CDR3 sequence reads: CASSLQGNAKLFF. CDR3 in DNA: TGTGCCAGCAGCTTGCAGGGAAATGCGAAACTGTTTTTT.

V is TRBV7-9 and J is TRBJ2-7; D possibly corresponds to TRBD2 (5 bases). The CDR3 runs to 14 residues. Germline lookup yields CDR1 SEHNR and CDR2 FQNEAQ (reference sequence). With 5 bases removed from V and 1 base from J, the gap between germline ends came to 12 bases. The CDR3 loop is CASSVREQSYEQYF. Written as DNA, the CDR3 is TGTGCCAGCAGCGTCCGGGAACAATCCTACGAGCAGTACTTC.

The rearrangement joins TRBV2 to TRBJ1-5; no clear D. CDR1 and CDR2 (germline): SNHLY, FYNNEI. The V gene lost 5 bases and the J gene lost 7 bases, with 12 bases spanning the gap. The CDR3 has 13 amino acids. CDR3 nucleotide sequence: TGTGCCAGCAGTCCCGCTGGAAGCCAGCCCCAGCATTTT. It specifies CASSPAGSQPQHF.

This clonotype was seen only once. The gene calls are TRBV3-1 and TRBJ1-6; D is unclear. This CDR3 is built from 15 residues. V was cut by 0 bases and J by 9 bases, with 12 bases left in between. Germline V gives CDR1 LGHDT, CDR2 YNNKEL (reference sequence). This CDR3 is CASSQDFSGSSPLHF. CDR3 nucleotide sequence: TGTGCCAGCAGCCAAGACTTCTCGGGGTCTTCACCCCTCCACTTT.

The V call is TRBV5-6, the J call TRBJ1-2; TRBD1 aligns across 10 bases. This CDR3 has 18 residues. The V gene's germline CDR1 is SGHDT and CDR2 YYEEEE. With 5 bases clipped from V and 7 bases from J, the junction kept 20 bases outside the gene matches. In nucleotides, the CDR3 is TGTGCCAGCAGGTGGGGACAGGGGCGTACGACTGCCCGTGGTGGCTACACCTTC. It translates to CASRWGQGRTTARGGYTF.